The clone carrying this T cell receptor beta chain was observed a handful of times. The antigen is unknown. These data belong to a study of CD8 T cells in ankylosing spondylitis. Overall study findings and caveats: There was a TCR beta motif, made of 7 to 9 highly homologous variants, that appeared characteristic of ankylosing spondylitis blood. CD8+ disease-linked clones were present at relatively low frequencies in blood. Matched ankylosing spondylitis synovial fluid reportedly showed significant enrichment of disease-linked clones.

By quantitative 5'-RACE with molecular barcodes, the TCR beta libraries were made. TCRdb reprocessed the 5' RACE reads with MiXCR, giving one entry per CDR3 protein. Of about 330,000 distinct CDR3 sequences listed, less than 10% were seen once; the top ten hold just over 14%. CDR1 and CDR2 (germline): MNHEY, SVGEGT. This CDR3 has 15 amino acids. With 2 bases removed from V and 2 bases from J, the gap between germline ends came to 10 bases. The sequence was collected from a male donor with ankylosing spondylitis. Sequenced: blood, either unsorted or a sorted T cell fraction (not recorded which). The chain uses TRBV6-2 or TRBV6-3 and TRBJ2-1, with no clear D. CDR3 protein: CASSYRWETYNEQFF. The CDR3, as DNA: TGTGCCAGCAGTTACAGGTGGGAAACCTACAATGAGCAGTTCTTC.